There are a few counts of the clone carrying this TCR beta chain. The sample originates from a study of cytomegalovirus exposure and HLA in healthy donors. Germline V lookup: CDR1 MNHEY, CDR2 SVGAGI. The CDR3 is made up of 15 amino acids. After removal of 1 base from V and 5 bases from J, the junction contained 4 bases not matched to a gene. The PCR contained 60 Vbeta and 13 Jbeta primers. Sequenced by immunoSEQ multiplex PCR; TCRdb stores in-frame clones only, minus some. Of under 150,000 clones in the sample, about two thirds were seen once. The sequencing sample was made of PBMCs. The V gene is TRBV6-5, the J gene TRBJ2-2, with 7 bases fitting TRBD1. This sequence was found in a middle-aged man in good health and CMV-seropositive. This chain's CDR3 is CASSYFGQDTGELFF. Here the CDR3 DNA reads TGTGCCAGCAGTTACTTTGGACAGGATACCGGGGAGCTGTTTTTT.